The T cell receptor beta chain under discussion was sequenced for a study of T-cell memory formation after mild COVID-19. Study-wide results and limits: There was a balanced CD4/CD8 profile in clones contracting day 15 to 85, and later expanders leaned CD4+.

TCRdb re-derived calls from the 5' RACE reads in MiXCR, one entry per CDR3 protein. The sample lists some 210,000 distinct CDR3 sequences, under 12% occurring once. Worth noting for this clonotype: As yet, its antigen is unknown.

Sequencing used PBMCs or a T cell subset sorted from them (not recorded which). The receptor's source is a young man who had mild COVID-19 (a few samples of this study predate the infection). Cell type and time point are not known.

CDR3 residues: CASSVDLADPGGYTF. The DNA for the CDR3 is TGTGCCAGCAGCGTAGATCTCGCGGACCCTGGAGGCTACACCTTC. The gene calls are TRBV9 and TRBJ1-2, with D hard to call. This CDR3 contains 15 residues. The V end lost 0 bases, the J end lost 8 bases, and 17 bases lay between the germline ends. CDR1 and CDR2 (germline): SGDLS, YYNGEE.